These 26 T cell receptor beta chains came from one sample sequenced in a study of Graves' ophthalmopathy and Graves' hyperthyroidism. TCR beta CDR3 amplification used RNA transcripts. HTBI primers served in a first-round RT-PCR, which a second-round multiplex PCR followed. MiXCR was run by TCRdb on the multiplex PCR reads, yielding one entry per CDR3 protein. The profile shows 200,000 to 250,000 distinct CDR3 sequences, less than 55% of them singletons. The sequenced material came from peripheral blood. All receptors come from an adult man with Graves' ophthalmopathy.

The chain is built from TRBV12-3 or TRBV12-4 and TRBJ1-2, with TRBD1 matching over 11 bases. With V trimmed by 6 bases and J by 4 bases, 10 bases remained unmatched. This CDR3 has 16 amino acids. The CDR3 DNA is TGTGCCAGCAGCAAAAGAGGGACAGGGGGTGGCTATGGCTACACCTTC. This translates into CASSKRGTGGGYGYTF.

With respect to this clonotype: Germline is not matched at one junction end, which may reflect a read error. The genes are TRBV10-3 and TRBJ1-1; D not certain. The CDR3 length is 15 residues. Germline V lookup: CDR1 ENHRY, CDR2 SYGVKD. The chain's CDR3 is CASSEMAAANTEAFF. The CDR3 DNA reads TGTGCCAGCAGTGAAATGGCGGCGGCGAACACTGAAGCTTTCTTT.

Concerning this clonotype itself: The junction and the germline gene differ at one end; a read error may be behind it. J is TRBJ2-2 and V is TRBV6-6; D uncertain. Germline values: CDR1 MNHNY, CDR2 SVGAGI (reference sequence). The CDR3 is 15 amino acids. CDR3 nucleotides: TGTACCAGCAGTTACACGACCTCGAACACCGGGGAGCTGTTTTTT. This codes for CTSSYTTSNTGELFF.

This clonotype appeared a single time. The germline gene is not matched at one end of the junction; a read error may be the cause. This chain connects TRBV10-3 to TRBJ1-1; TRBD1 might be the D (5 bases). Germline values: CDR1 ENHRY, CDR2 SYGVKD. This CDR3 is built from 16 residues. The CDR3, as DNA: TGTGCCAGCAGTCCTTCAGGGTATGGGGCGAACACTGAAGCTTTCTTT. Amino acid sequence: CASSPSGYGANTEAFF.

The chain carries TRBV9 and TRBJ2-7; no firm D call. The V end lost 4 bases, the J end lost 6 bases, and 20 bases lay between the germline ends. Germline loops: CDR1 SGDLS, CDR2 YYNGEE. There are 15 residues in the CDR3. CDR3 sequence (DNA): TGTGCCAGCAGCCAAGATAGAGTTGGGCAGTTCGAGCAGTACTTC. Translation gives CASSQDRVGQFEQYF.

This clonotype was seen a few times. The rearrangement links TRBV24-1 to TRBJ2-5; D unresolved. The V gene's germline CDR1 is KGHDR and CDR2 SFDVKD. V lost 4 bases and J 3 bases, leaving 14 bases between the germline ends. This CDR3 contains 15 residues. The CDR3 here is CATSDPSDNEETQYF. The CDR3 DNA is TGTGCCACCAGTGACCCGTCTGACAACGAAGAGACCCAGTACTTC.

This clonotype turned up a few times. V gene TRBV2 combines with J gene TRBJ2-7; TRBD1 might be the D (6 bases). Trimming removed 2 bases from V and 6 bases from J, with 8 bases in between. Germline values: CDR1 SNHLY, CDR2 FYNNEI. This CDR3 region has 12 residues. DNA for the CDR3: TGTGCCAGCAGTGAAACAGGGATCGAGCAGTACTTC. It translates to CASSETGIEQYF.

The chain recombines TRBV29-1 with TRBJ2-3; no definite D call. This CDR3 contains 13 residues. The germline CDR1 and CDR2 sequences are SQVTM and ANQGSEA. Trimming removed 1 base from V and 2 bases from J, with 7 bases in between. CDR3 sequence reads: CSVEAGHTDTQYF. CDR3 DNA: TGCAGCGTTGAAGCGGGCCACACAGATACGCAGTATTTT.

The V and J genes are TRBV20-1 and TRBJ2-2; 7 bases align to TRBD1. CDR1 DFQATT and CDR2 SNEGSKA come from the germline V gene (reference sequence). This CDR3 contains 14 residues. With 3 bases clipped from V and 4 bases from J, the junction kept 5 bases outside the gene matches. CDR3 loop: CSARVQGTTGELFF. CDR3 bases: TGCAGTGCTAGGGTACAGGGGACCACCGGGGAGCTGTTTTTT.

Only a few counts were recorded for this clonotype. The chain couples TRBV10-3 to TRBJ1-5; D is ambiguous. The CDR3 is made up of 15 amino acids. Trimming left V 10 bases short and J 0 bases short, with 16 bases between. The V gene's germline CDR1 is ENHRY and CDR2 SYGVKD. The chain's CDR3 is CASRGYRDSNQPQHF. The CDR3 DNA is TGTGCCAGCAGAGGGTATCGGGATAGCAATCAGCCCCAGCATTTT.

This clonotype was observed once. V and J are TRBV2 and TRBJ1-5, with D possibly TRBD1 on 5 matching bases. The V and J ends lost 7 bases and 1 base respectively, with 14 bases between them. CDR1 SNHLY and CDR2 FYNNEI come from the germline V gene. The CDR3 contains 15 residues. CDR3 DNA sequence: TGTGCCAGCACTTCACAGGCCACGAGCAATCAGCCCCAGCATTTT. Amino acids: CASTSQATSNQPQHF.

This clonotype was recorded many times. A read error may produce the germline difference seen at one junction end. The chain links TRBV4-1 to TRBJ1-1; D gene uncertain. Germline loops: CDR1 MGHRA, CDR2 YSYEKL. CDR3 length: 14 amino acids. CDR3 bases: TGTGCCAGCAGCCTTCGGACGGGGAACACTGAAGCTTTCTTT. This sequence encodes CASSLRTGNTEAFF.

V usage is TRBV6-6 and J usage is TRBJ1-5, with D perhaps matching TRBD1 (6 bases). Germline CDR1 and CDR2: MNHNY and SVGAGI (reference sequence). The V and J ends lost 6 bases and 0 bases respectively, with 21 bases between them. This CDR3 is 18 amino acids long. DNA of the CDR3: TGTGCCAGCAGGACCGTTTCGGGGGGCGGGTATAGCAATCAGCCCCAGCATTTT. Its protein product is CASRTVSGGGYSNQPQHF.

The rearrangement links TRBV5-4 to TRBJ1-5; D is unresolved. The CDR3 runs to 14 residues. Germline values: CDR1 SGHNT, CDR2 YYREEE (reference sequence). Trimming pared 0 bases from V and 3 bases from J, leaving 7 bases between. Written as DNA, the CDR3 is TGTGCCAGCAGCTTGGCCAGGTTCAATCAGCCCCAGCATTTT. Translating gives CASSLARFNQPQHF.

The V call is TRBV10-3, the J call TRBJ1-2, with TRBD1 matching over 7 bases. The CDR3 contains 14 residues. V trimming: 3 bases; J trimming: 5 bases; junction bases outside the gene matches: 6. Germline V gene sequence: CDR1 ENHRY, CDR2 SYGVKD. The CDR3 DNA sequence: TGTGCCATCAGTGAAACAGGGGAAGGATATGGCTACACCTTC. Amino acids: CAISETGEGYGYTF.

This rearrangement joins TRBV6-6 to TRBJ1-5; 8 nucleotides agree with TRBD1. There are 17 residues in the CDR3. CDR1 is MNHNY, CDR2 SVGAGI, per germline (reference sequence). The J segment lost 2 bases and the V segment lost 10 bases, leaving 16 bases of the junction unmatched. The CDR3 DNA is TGTGCCACACAACGACAGGGGAAAAGTGACGGCAATCAGCCCCAGCATTTT. Amino acids: CATQRQGKSDGNQPQHF.

This clonotype was detected only a few times. At one of its ends the junction is not consistent with the germline gene, which may arise from a read error. The chain couples TRBV5-1 to TRBJ2-6; 7 positions agree with TRBD1. Per germline, CDR1 SGHRS and CDR2 YFSETQ. This CDR3 spans 18 amino acids. CDR3 region: CAGSLALGQNSGANVLTF. CDR3 bases: TGCGCCGGCAGCCTGGCCCTGGGACAGAACTCTGGGGCCAACGTCCTGACTTTC.

The sample holds a few counts of this clonotype. CDR3 in DNA: TGTGCCAGCAGCCCCGGAATTGGCCAGCCCCAGCATTTT. Translating it yields CASSPGIGQPQHF. The chain uses TRBV7-9 and TRBJ1-5; D is unresolved. With 5 bases removed from V and 7 bases from J, the gap between germline ends came to 12 bases. This CDR3 region has 13 residues. The germline V gene has CDR1 SEHNR and CDR2 FQNEAQ (reference sequence). Full variable domain (outside the CDR3, taken from reference TRBV7-9 and TRBJ1-5): DTGVSQNPRHKITKRGQNVTFRCDPISEHNRLYWYRQTLGQGPEFLTYFQNEAQLEKSRLLSDRFSAERPKGSFSTLEIQRTEQGDSAMYLCASSPGIGQPQHFGDGTRLSIL.

The table lists this clonotype with many counts. The chain couples TRBV11-2 to TRBJ1-1; perhaps TRBD1 as D (5 bases). The ends were cut back, 5 bases at V and 4 bases at J, with 14 bases in the middle. CDR1 and CDR2 from the germline V gene are SGHAT and FQNNGV. The CDR3 extends over 14 amino acids. CDR3 sequence (DNA): TGTGCCAGCAGCCCTTGGGGGGGGGGCACTGAAGCTTTCTTT. This gives the protein CASSPWGGGTEAFF.

V is TRBV10-2 and J is TRBJ2-7; no definite D call. The CDR3 is made up of 11 amino acids. Germline V gene sequence: CDR1 WSHSY, CDR2 SAAADI. CDR3 DNA: TGCTCAGCTACGGGCGTAGGGGAGCAGTACTTC. This translates into CSATGVGEQYF.

This chain joins TRBV24-1 and TRBJ2-5; D is unresolved. V was clipped by 2 bases and J by 3 bases, with 9 bases between them. CDR1 KGHDR and CDR2 SFDVKD come from the germline V gene. CDR3 length equals 14 residues. The CDR3 nucleotides read TGTGCCACCAGTGATTCCCCCGGCAAAGAGACCCAGTACTTC. The encoded protein is CATSDSPGKETQYF.

The rearrangement joins TRBV15 to TRBJ1-3; 8 bases map to TRBD1. The trim removed 2 bases at V and 4 bases at J, leaving 7 bases unmatched. The CDR3 sequence is 16 residues long. CDR1 is LNHNV and CDR2 is YYDKDF in the germline V gene (reference sequence). CDR3 DNA sequence: TGTGCCACCAGCAGATCTGCAGGGGGCAGCGGAAACACCATATATTTT. Translation gives CATSRSAGGSGNTIYF.

V usage is TRBV25-1 and J usage is TRBJ2-7; D remains ambiguous. The CDR3 spans 14 residues. The germline V and J ends were trimmed by 5 bases and 6 bases, with 17 bases remaining between them. CDR1 and CDR2 (germline): MGHDK, SYGVNS. For the CDR3, the DNA is TGTGCCAGCAGTTTAGAGGCGGTCGGAGTCGAGCAGTACTTC. It is translated as CASSLEAVGVEQYF.

The chain carries TRBV10-2 and TRBJ2-7, with D perhaps TRBD1 (6 bases). The CDR3 loop spans 15 amino acids. The germline V gene has CDR1 WSHSY and CDR2 SAAADI. V was pared by 6 bases and J by 3 bases, with 18 bases between. The CDR3 region is CASSLDHKGGYEQYF. CDR3 sequence (DNA): TGCGCCAGCAGCCTCGACCACAAAGGGGGCTACGAGCAGTACTTC.

The genes are TRBV29-1 and TRBJ1-1; perhaps TRBD1 as D (5 bases). The CDR3 contains 13 residues. From germline, CDR1 is SQVTM and CDR2 ANQGSEA. The CDR3 DNA reads as TGCAGTTTGCCCGGACACACGAACACTGAAGCTTTCTTT. It encodes CSLPGHTNTEAFF.

This sequence joins TRBV4-1 and TRBJ1-1, with TRBD1 as a possible D gene (6 bases). The V end was cut by 1 base, the J end by 0 bases, with 9 bases between. The CDR3 runs 15 residues. Germline V gives CDR1 MGHRA, CDR2 YSYEKL. DNA of the CDR3: TGCGCCAGCAGCCAAGTGGGACAATTGAACACTGAAGCTTTCTTT. Translating it yields CASSQVGQLNTEAFF.